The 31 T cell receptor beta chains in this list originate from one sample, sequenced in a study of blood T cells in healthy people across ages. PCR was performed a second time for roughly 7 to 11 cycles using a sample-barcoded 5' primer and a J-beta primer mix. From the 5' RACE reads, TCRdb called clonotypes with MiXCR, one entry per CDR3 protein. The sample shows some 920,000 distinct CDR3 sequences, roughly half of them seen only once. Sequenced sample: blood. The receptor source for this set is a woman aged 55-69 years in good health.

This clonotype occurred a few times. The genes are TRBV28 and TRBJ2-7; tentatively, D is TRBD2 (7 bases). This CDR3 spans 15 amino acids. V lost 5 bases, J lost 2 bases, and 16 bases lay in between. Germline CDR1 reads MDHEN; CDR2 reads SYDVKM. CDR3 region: CASSHPGEGAYEQYF. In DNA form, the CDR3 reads TGTGCCAGCAGTCACCCGGGGGAGGGGGCCTACGAGCAGTACTTC.

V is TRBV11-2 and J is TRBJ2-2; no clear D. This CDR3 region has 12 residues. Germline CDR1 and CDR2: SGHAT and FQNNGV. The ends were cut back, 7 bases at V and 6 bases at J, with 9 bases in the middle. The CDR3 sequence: CASMEWAGELFF. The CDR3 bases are TGTGCCAGCATGGAGTGGGCCGGGGAGCTGTTTTTT.

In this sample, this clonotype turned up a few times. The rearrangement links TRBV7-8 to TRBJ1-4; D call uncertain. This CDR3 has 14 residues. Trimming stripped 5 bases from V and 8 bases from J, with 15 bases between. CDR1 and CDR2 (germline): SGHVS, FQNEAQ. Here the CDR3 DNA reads TGTGCCAGCAGCCAGGTGGCGATGGGAGAAAAACTGTTTTTT. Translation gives CASSQVAMGEKLFF.

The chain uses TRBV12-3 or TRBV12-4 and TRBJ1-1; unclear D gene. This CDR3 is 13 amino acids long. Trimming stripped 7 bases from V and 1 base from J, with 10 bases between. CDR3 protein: CASNVIGNTEAFF. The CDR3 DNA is TGTGCCAGCAATGTGATAGGGAACACTGAAGCTTTCTTT.

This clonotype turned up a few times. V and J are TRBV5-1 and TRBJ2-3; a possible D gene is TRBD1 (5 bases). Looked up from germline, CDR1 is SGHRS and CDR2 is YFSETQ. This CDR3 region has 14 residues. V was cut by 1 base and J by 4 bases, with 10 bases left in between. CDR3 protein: CASSLPGKADTQYF. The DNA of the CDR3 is TGCGCCAGCAGCTTGCCAGGGAAGGCAGATACGCAGTATTTT.

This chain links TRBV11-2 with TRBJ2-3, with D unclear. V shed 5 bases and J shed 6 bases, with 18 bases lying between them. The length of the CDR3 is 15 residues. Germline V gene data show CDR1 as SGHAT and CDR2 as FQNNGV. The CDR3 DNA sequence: TGTGCCAGCAGCCTCCCCCAGGTCGAGCCGGATACGCAGTATTTT. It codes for CASSLPQVEPDTQYF. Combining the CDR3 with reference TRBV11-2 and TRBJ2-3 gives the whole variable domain EAGVAQSPRYKIIEKRQSVAFWCNPISGHATLYWYQQILGQGPKLLIQFQNNGVVDDSQLPKDRFSAERLKGVDSTLKIQPAKLEDSAVYLCASSLPQVEPDTQYFGPGTRLTVL.

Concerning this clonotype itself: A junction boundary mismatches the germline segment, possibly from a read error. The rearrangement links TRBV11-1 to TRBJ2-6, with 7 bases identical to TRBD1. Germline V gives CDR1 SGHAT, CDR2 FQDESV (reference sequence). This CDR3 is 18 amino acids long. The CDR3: CASSPRDRASSGASVLTF. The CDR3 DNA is TGTGCCAGCAGCCCCCGAGACAGGGCTAGCTCTGGGGCCAGCGTCCTGACTTTC.

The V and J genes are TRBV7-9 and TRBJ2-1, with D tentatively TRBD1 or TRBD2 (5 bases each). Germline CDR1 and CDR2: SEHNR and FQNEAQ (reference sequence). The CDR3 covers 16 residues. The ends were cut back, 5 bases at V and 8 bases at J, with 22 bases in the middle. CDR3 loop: CASSRGETLVSDEQFF. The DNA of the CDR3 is TGTGCCAGCAGCAGGGGAGAGACCCTCGTCTCCGATGAGCAGTTCTTC.

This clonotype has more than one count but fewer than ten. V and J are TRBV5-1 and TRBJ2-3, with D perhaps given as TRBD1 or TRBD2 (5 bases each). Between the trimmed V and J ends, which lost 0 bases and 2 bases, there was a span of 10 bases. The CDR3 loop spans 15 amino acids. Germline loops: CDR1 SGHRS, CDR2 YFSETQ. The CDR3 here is CASSLVAGTTDTQYF. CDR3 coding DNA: TGCGCCAGCAGCTTGGTGGCAGGGACCACAGATACGCAGTATTTT.

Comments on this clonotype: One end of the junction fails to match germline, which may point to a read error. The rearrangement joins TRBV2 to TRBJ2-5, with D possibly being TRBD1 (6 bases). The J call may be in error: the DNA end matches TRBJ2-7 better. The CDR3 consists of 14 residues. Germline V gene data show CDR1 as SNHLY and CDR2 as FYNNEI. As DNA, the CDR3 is TGTGCCAGCGGTGAGTCGTGGGGGCGAGGCGAGCAGTACTTC. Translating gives CASGESWGRGEQYF.

CDR3 in amino acids: CASRGRRNNYGYTF. CDR3 bases: TGTGCCAGCAGGGGCAGACGGAATAACTATGGCTACACCTTC. The chain has TRBV2 and TRBJ1-2; unclear D gene. CDR1 is SNHLY, CDR2 FYNNEI, per germline. The CDR3 has 14 residues. V lost 6 bases to trimming and J lost 1 base, with 12 bases between them.

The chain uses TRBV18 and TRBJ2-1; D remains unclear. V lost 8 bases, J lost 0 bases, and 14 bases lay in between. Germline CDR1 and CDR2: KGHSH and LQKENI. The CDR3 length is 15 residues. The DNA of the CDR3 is TGTGCCAGCAACAGTGGGGATCGCTCCTACAATGAGCAGTTCTTC. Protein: CASNSGDRSYNEQFF.

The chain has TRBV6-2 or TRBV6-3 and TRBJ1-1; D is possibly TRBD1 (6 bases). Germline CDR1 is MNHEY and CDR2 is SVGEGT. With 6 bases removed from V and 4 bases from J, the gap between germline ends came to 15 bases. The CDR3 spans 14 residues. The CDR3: CASRDRGRGTEAFF. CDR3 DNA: TGTGCCAGCAGGGACCGGGGGCGCGGCACTGAAGCTTTCTTT.

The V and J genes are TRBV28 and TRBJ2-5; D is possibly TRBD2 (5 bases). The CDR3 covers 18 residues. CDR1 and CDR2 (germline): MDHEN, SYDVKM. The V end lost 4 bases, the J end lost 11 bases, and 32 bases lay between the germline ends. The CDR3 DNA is TGTGCCAGCAGTTCGGACTGGCCCGAACCCTACGAGGTTATCCGGCAGTACTTC. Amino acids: CASSSDWPEPYEVIRQYF.

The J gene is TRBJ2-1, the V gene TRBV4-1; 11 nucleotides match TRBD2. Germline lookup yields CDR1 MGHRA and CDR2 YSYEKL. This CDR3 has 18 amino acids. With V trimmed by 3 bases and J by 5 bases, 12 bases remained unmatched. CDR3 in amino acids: CASSQAITSGRGDNEQFF. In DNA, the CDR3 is TGCGCCAGCAGCCAGGCTATTACTAGCGGGAGAGGCGACAATGAGCAGTTCTTC.

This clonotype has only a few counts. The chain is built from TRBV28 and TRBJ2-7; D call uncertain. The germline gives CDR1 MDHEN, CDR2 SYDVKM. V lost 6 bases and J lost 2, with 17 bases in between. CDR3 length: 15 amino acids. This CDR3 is CASRFNTVPTYEQYF. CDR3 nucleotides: TGTGCCAGCAGATTTAACACTGTACCTACCTACGAGCAGTACTTC.

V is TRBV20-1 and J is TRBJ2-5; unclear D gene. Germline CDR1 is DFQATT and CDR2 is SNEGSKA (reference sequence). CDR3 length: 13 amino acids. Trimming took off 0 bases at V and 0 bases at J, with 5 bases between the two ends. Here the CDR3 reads CSARDTNQETQYF. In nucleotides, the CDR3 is TGCAGTGCTAGAGATACTAACCAAGAGACCCAGTACTTC.

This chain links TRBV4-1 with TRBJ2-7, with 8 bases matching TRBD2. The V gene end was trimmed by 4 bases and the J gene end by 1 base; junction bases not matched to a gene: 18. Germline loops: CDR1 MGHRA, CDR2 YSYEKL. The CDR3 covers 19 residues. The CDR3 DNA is TGCGCCAGCAGCCTCGTTCAGGGAGACGAGCGGGGGTGGTCCTACGAGCAGTACTTC. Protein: CASSLVQGDERGWSYEQYF.

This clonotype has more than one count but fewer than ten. The CDR3 region is CASSLPDRSPSPLHF. CDR3 nucleotide sequence: TGTGCCAGCAGTTTACCGGACAGGTCCCCTTCACCCCTCCACTTT. The V and J genes are TRBV28 and TRBJ1-6; the match to TRBD1 covers 7 bases. CDR3 length equals 15 residues. Trimming removed 2 bases from V and 9 bases from J; junction bases left unmatched: 7. CDR1 MDHEN and CDR2 SYDVKM come from the germline V gene.

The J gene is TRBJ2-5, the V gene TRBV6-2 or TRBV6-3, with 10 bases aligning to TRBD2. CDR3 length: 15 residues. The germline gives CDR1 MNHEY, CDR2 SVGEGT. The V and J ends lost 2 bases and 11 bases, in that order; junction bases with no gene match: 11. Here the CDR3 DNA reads TGTGCCAGCAGTTACCTTGGACTAGCGGCAGGGGAGCAGTACTTC. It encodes CASSYLGLAAGEQYF.

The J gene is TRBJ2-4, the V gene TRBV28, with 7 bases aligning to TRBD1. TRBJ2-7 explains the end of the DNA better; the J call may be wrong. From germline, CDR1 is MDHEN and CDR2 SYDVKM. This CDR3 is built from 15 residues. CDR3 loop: CASSLTGIGRNEQYF. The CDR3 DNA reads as TGTGCCAGCAGCCTGACAGGGATAGGAAGAAACGAGCAGTACTTC.

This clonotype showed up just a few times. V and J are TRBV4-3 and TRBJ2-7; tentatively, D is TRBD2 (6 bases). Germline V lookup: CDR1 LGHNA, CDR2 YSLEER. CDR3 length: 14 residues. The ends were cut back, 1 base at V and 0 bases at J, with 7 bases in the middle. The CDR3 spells CASSQAGDSYEQYF. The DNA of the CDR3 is TGCGCCAGCAGCCAAGCGGGAGACTCCTACGAGCAGTACTTC.

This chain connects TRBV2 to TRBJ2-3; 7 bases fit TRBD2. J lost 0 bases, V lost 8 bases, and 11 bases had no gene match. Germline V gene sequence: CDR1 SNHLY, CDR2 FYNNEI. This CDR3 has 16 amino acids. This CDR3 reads CASGLAAETSTDTQYF. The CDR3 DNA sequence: TGTGCCAGCGGGCTAGCGGCGGAAACTAGCACAGATACGCAGTATTTT.

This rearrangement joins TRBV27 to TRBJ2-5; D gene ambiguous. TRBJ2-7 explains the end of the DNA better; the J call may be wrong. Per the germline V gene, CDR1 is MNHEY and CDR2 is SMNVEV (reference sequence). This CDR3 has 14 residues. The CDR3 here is CASSLSSGGYEQYF. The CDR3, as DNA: TGTGCCAGCAGTTTATCTTCAGGCGGATACGAGCAGTACTTC.

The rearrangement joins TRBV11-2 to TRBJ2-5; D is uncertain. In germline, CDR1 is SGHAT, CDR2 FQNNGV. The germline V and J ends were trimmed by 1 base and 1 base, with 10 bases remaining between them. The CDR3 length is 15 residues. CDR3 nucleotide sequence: TGTGCCAGCAGCTTAGCTTATTGGGGCCAAGAGACCCAGTACTTC. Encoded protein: CASSLAYWGQETQYF.

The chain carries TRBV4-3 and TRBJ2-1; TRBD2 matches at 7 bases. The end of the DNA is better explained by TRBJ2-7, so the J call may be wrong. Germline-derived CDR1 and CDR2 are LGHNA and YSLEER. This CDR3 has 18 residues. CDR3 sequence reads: CASSQSLLLAESYNEQYF. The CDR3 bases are TGCGCCAGCAGCCAATCGCTTCTCCTAGCGGAGTCCTACAATGAGCAGTACTTC.

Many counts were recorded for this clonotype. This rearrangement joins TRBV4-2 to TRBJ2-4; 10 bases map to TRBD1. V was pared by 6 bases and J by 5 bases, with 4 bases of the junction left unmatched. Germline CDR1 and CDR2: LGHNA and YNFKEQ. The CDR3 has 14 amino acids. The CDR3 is CASSTGQGENIQYF. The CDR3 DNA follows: TGTGCCAGCAGTACTGGACAGGGGGAAAACATTCAGTACTTC.

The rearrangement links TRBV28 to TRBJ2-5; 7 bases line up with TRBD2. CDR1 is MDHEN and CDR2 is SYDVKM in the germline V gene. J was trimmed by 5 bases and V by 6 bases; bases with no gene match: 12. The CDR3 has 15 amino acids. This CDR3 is CASSPSSGRGETQYF. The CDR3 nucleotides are TGTGCCAGCAGCCCCTCTAGCGGTAGAGGGGAGACCCAGTACTTC. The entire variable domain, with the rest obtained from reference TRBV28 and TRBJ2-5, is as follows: DVKVTQSSRYLVKRTGEKVFLECVQDMDHENMFWYRQDPGLGLRLIYFSYDVKMKEKGDIPEGYSVSREKKERFSLILESASTNQTSMYLCASSPSSGRGETQYFGPGTRLLVL.

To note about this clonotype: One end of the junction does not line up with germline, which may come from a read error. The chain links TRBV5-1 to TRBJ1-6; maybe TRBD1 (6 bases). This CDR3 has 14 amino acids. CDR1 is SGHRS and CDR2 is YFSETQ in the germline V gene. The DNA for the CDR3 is TGCGCCAGCAGTTTGGACAGCGGGAATTCACCCCTCCACTTT. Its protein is CASSLDSGNSPLHF.

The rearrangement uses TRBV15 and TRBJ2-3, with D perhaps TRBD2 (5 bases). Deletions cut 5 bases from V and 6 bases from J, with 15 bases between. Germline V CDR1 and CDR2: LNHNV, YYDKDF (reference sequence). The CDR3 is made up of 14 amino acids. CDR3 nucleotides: TGTGCCACCAGCCCTCATACTAGGTCGGATACGCAGTATTTT. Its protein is CATSPHTRSDTQYF.

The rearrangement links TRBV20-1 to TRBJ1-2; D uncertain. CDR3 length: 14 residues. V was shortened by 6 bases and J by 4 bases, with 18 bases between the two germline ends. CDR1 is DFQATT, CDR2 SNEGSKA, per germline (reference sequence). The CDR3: CSATPGTLGYGYTF. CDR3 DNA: TGCAGTGCAACCCCGGGAACGTTGGGCTATGGCTACACCTTC.